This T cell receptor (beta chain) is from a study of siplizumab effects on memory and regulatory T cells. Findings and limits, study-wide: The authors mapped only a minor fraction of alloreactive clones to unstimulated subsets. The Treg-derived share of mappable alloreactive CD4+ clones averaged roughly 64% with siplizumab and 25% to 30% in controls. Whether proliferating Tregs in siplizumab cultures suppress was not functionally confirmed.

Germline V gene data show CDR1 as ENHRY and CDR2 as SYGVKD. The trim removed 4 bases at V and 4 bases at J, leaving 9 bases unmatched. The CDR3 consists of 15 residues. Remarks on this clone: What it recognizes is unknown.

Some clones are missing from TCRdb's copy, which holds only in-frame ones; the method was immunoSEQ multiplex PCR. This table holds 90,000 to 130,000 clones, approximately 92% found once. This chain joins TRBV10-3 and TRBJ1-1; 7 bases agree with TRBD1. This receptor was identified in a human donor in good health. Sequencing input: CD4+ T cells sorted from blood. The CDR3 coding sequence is TGTGCCATCAGTGGGTCAGGGGGGGCTGGCACTGAAGCTTTCTTT. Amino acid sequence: CAISGSGGAGTEAFF.